This TCR beta chain came from a study of shared clonotypes between healthy human individuals. Study information: There were three CD4 naive, three CD4 memory, two CD8 naive and one CD8 memory plates per donor. Findings and limits, study-wide: Non-shared clonotypes displayed generation probabilities falling below those of clonotypes present in all four donors.

V was shortened by 3 bases and J by 5 bases, with 12 bases between the two germline ends. Germline V lookup: CDR1 SGDLS, CDR2 YYNGEE. This CDR3 is built from 14 residues. Libraries were prepared by immunoSEQ multiplex PCR; TCRdb keeps only in-frame clonotypes and omits some of them. The sample lists around 2,000,000 clones, under 95% seen once, with about 1.8% in the top ten. The naive CD8 subset, CD45RO-negative cells positively selected for CCR7, excluded terminally differentiated effector memory CD45RA+ cells. There are a few counts of this clone. The antigen remains unidentified. The material sequenced was naive CD8+ T cells from PBMCs. The clonotype comes from a man between 18 and 35 years old in good health. Some clones in this sample may be carry-over from other donors' samples. The chain joins TRBV9 to TRBJ1-5; D call uncertain. The CDR3 DNA reads TGTGCCAGCAGCGCCCCACGGGAGGATCAGCCCCAGCATTTT. The encoded protein is CASSAPREDQPQHF.